This T cell receptor beta chain was captured by sequencing in a study of cytomegalovirus exposure and HLA in healthy donors. Study-level findings and limits: Follow-up analysis seemed to connect common viral pathogens with several of the most significant clusters identified. In a later analysis, donors in an Asian-associated ancestry cluster reportedly had fewer N-insertions in productive TCRs than the cohort mean. Rarity characterized most TCR sequences, yet some public TCRs appeared in many donors.

This clone was counted only a few times. Its cognate antigen is unknown. The PCR contained 60 Vbeta and 13 Jbeta primers. Data came from immunoSEQ multiplex PCR; TCRdb stores just in-frame clones and leaves some out. The table includes 100,000 to 150,000 clones, 6.5% to 9.5% detected once. The V gene end was trimmed by 1 base and the J gene end by 5 bases; junction bases not matched to a gene: 6. The V gene's germline CDR1 is LGHNA and CDR2 YSLEER. The CDR3 is made up of 17 amino acids. The source material was PBMCs. The sequence derives from a man in his forties or fifties in good health and CMV-seronegative. The V and J genes are TRBV4-3 and TRBJ2-2; TRBD2 matches at 11 bases. CDR3 in amino acids: CASSQAALAGATGELFF. Written as DNA, the CDR3 is TGCGCCAGCAGCCAAGCCGCACTAGCGGGGGCTACCGGGGAGCTGTTTTTT.